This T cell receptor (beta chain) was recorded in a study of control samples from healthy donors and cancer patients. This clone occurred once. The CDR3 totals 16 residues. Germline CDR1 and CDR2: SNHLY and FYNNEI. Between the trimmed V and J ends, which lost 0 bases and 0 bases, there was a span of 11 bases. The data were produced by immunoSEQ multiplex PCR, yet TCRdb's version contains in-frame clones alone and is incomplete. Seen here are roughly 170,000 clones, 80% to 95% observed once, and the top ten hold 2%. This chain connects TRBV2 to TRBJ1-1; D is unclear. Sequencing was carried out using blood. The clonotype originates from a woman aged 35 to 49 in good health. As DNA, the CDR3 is TGTGCCAGCAGTGAAGCGCCGGGCGGAGTGAACACTGAAGCTTTCTTT. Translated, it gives CASSEAPGGVNTEAFF.